This T cell receptor (beta chain) comes out of a study of human T cells and chemical hapten exposure. For the study at large: Recorded diagnoses among the mostly female patients were alopecia areata, totalis or universalis. Regarding the study as a whole: The donor cohort had alopecia, so its immune response may not match that of healthy people.

A single record per CDR3 protein comes from TCRdb applying MiXCR to the RACE reads. The sample has about 380,000 distinct CDR3 sequences, 4.8% seen once. The time point denotes: patch test 1, 2 weeks after DPC sensitization. The treatment is: therapeutic diphenylcyclopropenone sensitization with weekly scalp DPC. The donor pool consisted of alopecia patients aged 18 to 70 years, considered suitable for DPC. This clonotype was recorded a few times. What it binds is unknown. This receptor was taken from a woman between 50 and 59 years old with alopecia areata. Some clones in this sample may be carry-over from other donors' samples. The source material was whole blood, sampled in connection with sensitization to the hapten diphenylcyclopropenone (DPC).

For the CDR3, the DNA is TGTGCCAGCAGCTTAAAGGGGGCTCGGGAAAACATTCAGTACTTC. Translation gives CASSLKGARENIQYF. The V gene is TRBV11-2, the J gene TRBJ2-4, with 7 bases lining up with TRBD1. The CDR3 spans 15 residues. V lost 2 bases and J lost 5; bases outside the gene matches: 6. The germline CDR1 and CDR2 sequences are SGHAT and FQNNGV.